This T cell receptor (beta chain) is drawn from a study of CD8 T cells in ankylosing spondylitis. In TCRdb, the 5' RACE reads were re-called with MiXCR into one record per CDR3 protein. The sample holds about 130,000 distinct CDR3 sequences; roughly 15% are singletons and the top ten take around 3%. Trimming pared 7 bases from V and 15 bases from J, leaving 22 bases between. This CDR3 has 13 residues. Per the germline V gene, CDR1 is MDHEN and CDR2 is SYDVKM. Sequenced material: blood, either unsorted or a sorted T cell fraction (not recorded which). The chain links TRBV28 to TRBJ2-1, with no clear D. The clonotype was recovered from a female donor with ankylosing spondylitis or in good health (not recorded which). CDR3 region: CASTIRRSDGPFF. CDR3 coding DNA: TGTGCCAGCACTATAAGGCGTTCGGACGGGCCGTTCTTC.